The next 9 T cell receptor beta chains were all read from a single sample in a study of cytomegalovirus exposure and HLA in healthy donors. PCR was performed using 60 Vbeta and 13 Jbeta primers. Assay: immunoSEQ multiplex PCR; the TCRdb copy retains only in-frame clones and omits some. In the table there are around 150,000 clones, 79% of which are singletons. Sequencing was carried out using PBMCs. The receptors stem from a man between 40 and 49 years old in good health and CMV-seropositive.

This clone was found a few times. The chain recombines TRBV11-3 with TRBJ2-1, with 7 bases fitting TRBD2. The ends lost 2 bases at V and 4 bases at J; junction bases unmatched: 20. CDR1 is SGHNT and CDR2 is YENEEA in the germline V gene. CDR3 length: 20 amino acids. The CDR3 is CASSLLGGRALGMVYNEQFF. The CDR3 nucleotides read TGTGCCAGCAGCTTATTGGGCGGGAGAGCGCTAGGGATGGTATACAATGAGCAGTTCTTC.

CDR3 nucleotide sequence: TGCAGCGGGACAGGGAATAGCGCAGATACGCAGTATTTT. It is translated as CSGTGNSADTQYF. The J gene is TRBJ2-3, the V gene TRBV29-1, with 8 bases that match TRBD1. This CDR3 comprises 13 residues. J gave up 4 bases and V 7 bases, and 7 bases lay outside the gene matches. Germline loops: CDR1 SQVTM, CDR2 ANQGSEA.

This rearrangement joins TRBV27 to TRBJ2-3; 8 nucleotides match TRBD2. The CDR3 spans 16 residues. With V trimmed by 3 bases and J by 3 bases, 8 bases remained unmatched. Germline V gives CDR1 MNHEY, CDR2 SMNVEV (reference sequence). Here the CDR3 DNA reads TGTGCCAGCAGTTTGCACCGGGGGGGCGCGACAGATACGCAGTATTTT. It is translated as CASSLHRGGATDTQYF.

The chain links TRBV11-2 to TRBJ2-1; TRBD2 aligns across 8 bases. With 5 bases clipped from V and 10 bases from J, the junction kept 16 bases outside the gene matches. Germline-derived CDR1 and CDR2 are SGHAT and FQNNGV. The length of the CDR3 is 16 residues. The CDR3 DNA sequence: TGTGCCAGCAGCCCGCGCTTGAGCGGGAGCATAAGAGAGCAGTTCTTC. Protein: CASSPRLSGSIREQFF.

J is TRBJ1-4 and V is TRBV6-1; unclear D gene. V lost 5 bases to trimming and J lost 11 bases, with 21 bases between them. The CDR3 consists of 15 residues. Germline CDR1 is MNHNS and CDR2 is SASEGT. The CDR3 loop reads CASSLGGDGGEKLFF. DNA for the CDR3: TGTGCCAGCAGTCTGGGAGGAGACGGTGGTGAGAAACTGTTTTTT.

J is TRBJ2-1 and V is TRBV10-2, with 9 nucleotides matching TRBD2. In germline, CDR1 is WSHSY, CDR2 SAAADI. The CDR3 is made up of 16 amino acids. The trim removed 4 bases at V and 4 bases at J, leaving 8 bases unmatched. The DNA for the CDR3 is TGCGCCAGCAGTGGGGTTAGCGGGGGACGATACAATGAGCAGTTCTTC. Its translation: CASSGVSGGRYNEQFF.

A single count supports this clone. The chain carries TRBV6-5 and TRBJ2-3; 11 bases fit TRBD2. The germline gives CDR1 MNHEY, CDR2 SVGAGI. After removal of 4 bases from V and 4 bases from J, the junction contained 7 bases not matched to a gene. This CDR3 has 16 residues. The CDR3 DNA sequence: TGTGCCAGCAGTTTCCTACTAGCGGGAGAGGCAGATACGCAGTATTTT. This codes for CASSFLLAGEADTQYF.

The CDR3 region has the DNA TGCGCCAGCAGTCCAGTGAACGAGCAGTACTTC. Translating it yields CASSPVNEQYF. The rearrangement joins TRBV10-2 to TRBJ2-7; D is unresolved. The germline gives CDR1 WSHSY, CDR2 SAAADI. CDR3 length: 11 residues. V was trimmed by 5 bases and J by 5 bases, leaving 7 bases between them.

The J gene is TRBJ1-4, the V gene TRBV5-1; TRBD1 aligns across 7 bases. V was pared by 0 bases and J by 4 bases, with 3 bases of the junction left unmatched. Germline V gene sequence: CDR1 SGHRS, CDR2 YFSETQ. This CDR3 is built from 15 residues. For the CDR3, the DNA is TGCGCCAGCAGCTTGGGGGGGACAGATAATGAAAAACTGTTTTTT. It is translated as CASSLGGTDNEKLFF.